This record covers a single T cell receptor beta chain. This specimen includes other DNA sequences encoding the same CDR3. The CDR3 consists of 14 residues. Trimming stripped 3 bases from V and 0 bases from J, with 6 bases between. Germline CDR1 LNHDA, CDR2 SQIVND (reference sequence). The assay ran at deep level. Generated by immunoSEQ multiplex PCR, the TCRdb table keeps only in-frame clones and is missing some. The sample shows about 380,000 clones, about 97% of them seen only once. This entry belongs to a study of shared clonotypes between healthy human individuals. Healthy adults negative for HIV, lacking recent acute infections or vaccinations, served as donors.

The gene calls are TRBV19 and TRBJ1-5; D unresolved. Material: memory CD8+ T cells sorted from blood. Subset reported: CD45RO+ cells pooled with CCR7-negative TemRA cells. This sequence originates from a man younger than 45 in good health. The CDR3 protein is CASSIGSSNQPQHF. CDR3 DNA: TGTGCCAGTAGTATTGGGTCTAGCAATCAGCCCCAGCATTTT.